This TCR beta chain was captured by sequencing in a study of regulatory T cells in long-lasting Graves disease. Study findings and constraints: Graves' patients with persistent disease showed TCR diversity lower than patients newly diagnosed.

The germline V and J ends were trimmed by 6 bases and 3 bases, with 14 bases remaining between them. The CDR3 has 13 amino acids. The germline V gene has CDR1 DFQATT and CDR2 SNEGSKA (reference sequence). In its sample, this clonotype was seen a few times. Its antigen is undetermined. Specified time point: persistent/refractory GD, antithyroid drugs over 5 years with positive TRAb. Construction of the TCR library relied on RNA isolated from PBMCs. Library construction for TCR beta used iRepertoire HTBI primers and Arm-PCR of CDR3 regions. A single record per CDR3 protein comes from TCRdb applying MiXCR to the multiplex PCR reads. The sample holds around 400,000 distinct CDR3 sequences; about 25% are singletons and the top ten take about a quarter.

The rearrangement links TRBV20-1 to TRBJ1-1; the D gene is possibly TRBD1 (6 bases). The TCR comes from a female donor with Graves disease. Sequencing was performed on peripheral blood mononuclear cells (PBMCs), taken when the disease was refractory, from a patient treated with antithyroid drugs. CDR3 in amino acids: CSARERGDTEAFF. The CDR3 coding sequence is TGCAGTGCCCGAGAAAGGGGGGACACTGAAGCTTTCTTT.